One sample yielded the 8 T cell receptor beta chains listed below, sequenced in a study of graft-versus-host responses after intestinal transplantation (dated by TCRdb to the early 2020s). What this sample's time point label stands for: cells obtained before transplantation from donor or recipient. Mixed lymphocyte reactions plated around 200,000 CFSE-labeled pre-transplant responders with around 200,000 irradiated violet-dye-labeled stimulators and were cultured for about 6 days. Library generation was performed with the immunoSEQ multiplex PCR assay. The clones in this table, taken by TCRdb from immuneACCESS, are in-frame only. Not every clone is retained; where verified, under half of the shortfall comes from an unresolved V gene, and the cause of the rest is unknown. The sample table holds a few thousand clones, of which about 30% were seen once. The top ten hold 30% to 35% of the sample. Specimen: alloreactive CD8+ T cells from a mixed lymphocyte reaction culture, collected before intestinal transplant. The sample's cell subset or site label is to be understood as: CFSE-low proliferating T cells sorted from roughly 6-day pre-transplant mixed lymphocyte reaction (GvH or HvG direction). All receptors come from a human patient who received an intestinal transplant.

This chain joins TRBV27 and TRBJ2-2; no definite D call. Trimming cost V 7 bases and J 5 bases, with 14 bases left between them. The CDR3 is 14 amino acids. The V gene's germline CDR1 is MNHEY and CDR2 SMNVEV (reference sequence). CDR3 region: CASTLGHSTGELFF. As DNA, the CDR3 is TGTGCCAGCACCTTGGGCCATAGTACCGGGGAGCTGTTTTTT.

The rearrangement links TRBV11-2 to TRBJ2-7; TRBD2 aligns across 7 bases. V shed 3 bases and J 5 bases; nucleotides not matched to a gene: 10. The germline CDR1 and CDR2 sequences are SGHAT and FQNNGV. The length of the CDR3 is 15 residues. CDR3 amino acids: CASSFHSGTKDEQYF. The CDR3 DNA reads TGTGCCAGCAGCTTCCACTCCGGGACTAAGGACGAGCAGTACTTC.

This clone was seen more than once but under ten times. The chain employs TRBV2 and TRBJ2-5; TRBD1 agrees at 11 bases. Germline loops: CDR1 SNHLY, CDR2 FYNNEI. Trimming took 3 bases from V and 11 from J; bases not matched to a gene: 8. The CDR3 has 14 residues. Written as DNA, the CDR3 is TGTGCCAGCAGTGAGTGGACAGGGGGCAGAGAGCAGTACTTC. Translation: CASSEWTGGREQYF.

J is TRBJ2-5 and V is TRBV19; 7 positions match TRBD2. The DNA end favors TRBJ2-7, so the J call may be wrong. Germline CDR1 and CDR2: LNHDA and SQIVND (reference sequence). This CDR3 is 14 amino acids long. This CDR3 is CASSTGGWLTEQYF. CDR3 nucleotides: TGTGCCAGTAGTACGGGGGGATGGCTAACCGAGCAGTACTTC.

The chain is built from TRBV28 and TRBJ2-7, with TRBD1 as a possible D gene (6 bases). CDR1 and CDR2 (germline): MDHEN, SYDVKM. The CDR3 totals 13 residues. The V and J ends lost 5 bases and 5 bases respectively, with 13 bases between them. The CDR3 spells CASSTQRTDEQYF. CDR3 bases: TGTGCCAGCAGTACCCAGCGGACAGACGAGCAGTACTTC.

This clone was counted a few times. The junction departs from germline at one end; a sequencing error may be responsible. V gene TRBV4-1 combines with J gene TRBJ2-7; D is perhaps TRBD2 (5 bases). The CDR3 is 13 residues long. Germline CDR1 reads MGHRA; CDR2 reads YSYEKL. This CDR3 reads CASSYTSSYEQYF. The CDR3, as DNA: TGTGCCAGCAGCTATACTAGTTCCTACGAGCAGTACTTC.

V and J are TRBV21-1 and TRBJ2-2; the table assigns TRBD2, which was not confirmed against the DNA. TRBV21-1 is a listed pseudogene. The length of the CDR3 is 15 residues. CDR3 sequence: CASSRGRRVTGELFF. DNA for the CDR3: TGTGCCAGCAGCAGAGGGCGCCGTGTCACCGGGGAGCTGTTTTTT.

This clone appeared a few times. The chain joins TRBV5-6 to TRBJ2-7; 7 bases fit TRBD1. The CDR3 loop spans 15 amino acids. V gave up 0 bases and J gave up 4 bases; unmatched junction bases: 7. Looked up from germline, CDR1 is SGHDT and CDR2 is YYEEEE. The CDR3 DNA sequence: TGTGCCAGCAGCTTGGAACAGGGGTTCGGGTACGAGCAGTACTTC. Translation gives CASSLEQGFGYEQYF.